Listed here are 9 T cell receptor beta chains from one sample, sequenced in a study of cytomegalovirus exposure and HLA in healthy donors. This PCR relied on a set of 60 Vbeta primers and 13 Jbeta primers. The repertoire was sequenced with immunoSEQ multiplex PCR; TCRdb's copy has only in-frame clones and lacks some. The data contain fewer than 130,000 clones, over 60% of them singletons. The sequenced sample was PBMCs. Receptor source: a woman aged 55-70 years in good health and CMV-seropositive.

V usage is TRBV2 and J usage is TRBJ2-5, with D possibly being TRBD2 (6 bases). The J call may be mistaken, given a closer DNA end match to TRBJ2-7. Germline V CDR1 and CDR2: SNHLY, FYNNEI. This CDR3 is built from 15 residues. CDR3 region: CASSSPRETTYEQYF. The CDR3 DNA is TGTGCCAGCAGCAGTCCCCGGGAGACAACCTACGAGCAGTACTTC.

The CDR3 loop reads CASSPGWGGTEAFF. The DNA for the CDR3 is TGTGCCAGCAGCCCTGGATGGGGAGGGACTGAAGCTTTCTTT. V usage is TRBV9 and J usage is TRBJ1-1; D unresolved. The CDR3 runs 14 residues. The V and J ends lost 4 bases and 5 bases respectively, with 15 bases between them. CDR1 and CDR2 from the germline V gene are SGDLS and YYNGEE.

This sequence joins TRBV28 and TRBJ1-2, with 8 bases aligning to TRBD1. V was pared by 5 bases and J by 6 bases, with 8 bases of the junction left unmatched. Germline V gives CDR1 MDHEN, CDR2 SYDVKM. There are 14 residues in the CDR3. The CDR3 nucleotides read TGTGCCAGCAGTAGGGACAGGTCTTGGAATGGCTACACCTTC. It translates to CASSRDRSWNGYTF.

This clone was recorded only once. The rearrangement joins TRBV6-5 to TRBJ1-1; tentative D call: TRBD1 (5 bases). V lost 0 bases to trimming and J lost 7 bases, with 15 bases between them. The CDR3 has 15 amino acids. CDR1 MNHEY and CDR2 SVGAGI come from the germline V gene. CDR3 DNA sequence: TGTGCCAGCAGTTACTCACGGGGGGGAGATGGTGAAGCTTTCTTT. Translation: CASSYSRGGDGEAFF.

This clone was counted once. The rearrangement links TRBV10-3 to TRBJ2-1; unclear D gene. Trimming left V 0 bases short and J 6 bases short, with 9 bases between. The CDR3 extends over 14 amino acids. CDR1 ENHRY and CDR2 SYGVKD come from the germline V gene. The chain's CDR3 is CAISESKRVNEQFF. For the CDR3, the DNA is TGTGCCATCAGTGAGTCGAAGAGAGTCAATGAGCAGTTCTTC.

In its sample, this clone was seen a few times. This CDR3 reads CASSSGLAGPQETQYF. The CDR3 DNA follows: TGCGCCAGCAGCTCCGGACTAGCGGGACCCCAAGAGACCCAGTACTTC. V is TRBV5-1 and J is TRBJ2-5; 12 positions match TRBD2. CDR1 is SGHRS and CDR2 is YFSETQ in the germline V gene. The CDR3 loop spans 16 amino acids. Germline trimming cut 3 bases from V and 1 base from J; bases unmatched to any gene: 4.

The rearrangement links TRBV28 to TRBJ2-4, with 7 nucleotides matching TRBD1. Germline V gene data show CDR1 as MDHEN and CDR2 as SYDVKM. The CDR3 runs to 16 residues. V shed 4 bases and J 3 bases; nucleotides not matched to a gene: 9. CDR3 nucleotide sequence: TGTGCCAGCAGTTCTCCCACAACAGGGGTCAAAAACATTCAGTACTTC. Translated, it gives CASSSPTTGVKNIQYF.

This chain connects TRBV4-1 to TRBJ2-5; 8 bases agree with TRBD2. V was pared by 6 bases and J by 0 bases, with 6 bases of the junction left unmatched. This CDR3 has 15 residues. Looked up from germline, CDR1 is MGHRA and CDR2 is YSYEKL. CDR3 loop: CASSQRGGYQETQYF. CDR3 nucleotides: TGCGCCAGCAGTCAGCGCGGGGGGTACCAAGAGACCCAGTACTTC.

The CDR3 is CASSRPRTGGGKSYNEQFF. The CDR3 DNA is TGCGCCAGCAGCCGCCCGAGGACAGGGGGCGGAAAGTCCTACAATGAGCAGTTCTTC. The chain couples TRBV5-1 to TRBJ2-1; TRBD1 matches 11 bases. This CDR3 contains 19 residues. With V trimmed by 4 bases and J by 1 base, 13 bases remained unmatched. Germline CDR1 and CDR2: SGHRS and YFSETQ.